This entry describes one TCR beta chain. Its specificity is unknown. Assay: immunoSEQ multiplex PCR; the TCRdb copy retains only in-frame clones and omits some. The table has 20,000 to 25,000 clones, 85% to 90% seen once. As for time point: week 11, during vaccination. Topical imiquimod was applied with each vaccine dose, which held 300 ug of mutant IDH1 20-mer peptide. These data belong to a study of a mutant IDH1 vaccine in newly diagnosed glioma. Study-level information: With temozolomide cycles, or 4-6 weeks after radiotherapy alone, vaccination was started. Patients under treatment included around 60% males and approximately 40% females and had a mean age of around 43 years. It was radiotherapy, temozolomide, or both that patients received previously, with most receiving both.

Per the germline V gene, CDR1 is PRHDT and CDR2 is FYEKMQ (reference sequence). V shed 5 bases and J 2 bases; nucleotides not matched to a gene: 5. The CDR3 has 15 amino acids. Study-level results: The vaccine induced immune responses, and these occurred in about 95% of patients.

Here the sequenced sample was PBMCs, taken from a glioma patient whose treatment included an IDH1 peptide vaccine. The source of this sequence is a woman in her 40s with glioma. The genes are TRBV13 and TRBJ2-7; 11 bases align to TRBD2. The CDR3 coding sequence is TGTGCCAGCAGCCTACGACTAGCGGGGACCTACGAGCAGTACTTC. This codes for CASSLRLAGTYEQYF. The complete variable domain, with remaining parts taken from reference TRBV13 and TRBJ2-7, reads AAGVIQSPRHLIKEKRETATLKCYPIPRHDTVYWYQQGPGQDPQFLISFYEKMQSDKGSIPDRFSAQQFSDYHSELNMSSLELGDSALYFCASSLRLAGTYEQYFGPGTRLTVT.